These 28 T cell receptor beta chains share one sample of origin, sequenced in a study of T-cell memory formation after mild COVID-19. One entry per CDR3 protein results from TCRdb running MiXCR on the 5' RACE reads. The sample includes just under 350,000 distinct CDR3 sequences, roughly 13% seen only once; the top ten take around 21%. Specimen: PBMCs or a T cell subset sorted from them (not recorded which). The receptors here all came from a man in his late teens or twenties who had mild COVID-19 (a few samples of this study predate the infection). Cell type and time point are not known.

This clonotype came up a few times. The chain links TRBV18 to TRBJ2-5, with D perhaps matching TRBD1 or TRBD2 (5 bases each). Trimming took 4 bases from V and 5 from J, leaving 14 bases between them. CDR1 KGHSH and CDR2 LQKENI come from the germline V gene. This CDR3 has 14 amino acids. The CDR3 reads CASSRDGKRETQYF. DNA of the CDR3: TGTGCCAGCTCACGGGACGGAAAAAGGGAGACCCAGTACTTC.

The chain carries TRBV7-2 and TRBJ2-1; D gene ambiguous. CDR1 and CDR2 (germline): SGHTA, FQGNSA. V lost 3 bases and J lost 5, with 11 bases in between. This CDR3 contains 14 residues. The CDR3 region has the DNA TGTGCCAGCAGCTTGGGCCATTCCGACAATGAGCAGTTCTTC. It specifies CASSLGHSDNEQFF.

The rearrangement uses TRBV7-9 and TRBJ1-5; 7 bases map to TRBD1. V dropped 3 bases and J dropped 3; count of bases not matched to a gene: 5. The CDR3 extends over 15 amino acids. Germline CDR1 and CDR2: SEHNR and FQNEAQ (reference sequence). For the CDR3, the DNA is TGTGCCAGCAGCTTGACGACAGGGTCCAATCAGCCCCAGCATTTT. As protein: CASSLTTGSNQPQHF.

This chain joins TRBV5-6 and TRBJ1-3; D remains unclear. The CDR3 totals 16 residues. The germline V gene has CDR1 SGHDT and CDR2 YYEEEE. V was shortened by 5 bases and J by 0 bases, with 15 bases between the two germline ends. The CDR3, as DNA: TGTGCCAGCAGACCGGATTCTTCACGCTCTGGAAACACCATATATTTT. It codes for CASRPDSSRSGNTIYF.

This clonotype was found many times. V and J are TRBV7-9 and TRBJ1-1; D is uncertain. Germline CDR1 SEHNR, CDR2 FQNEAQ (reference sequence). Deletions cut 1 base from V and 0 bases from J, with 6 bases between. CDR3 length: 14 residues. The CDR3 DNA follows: TGTGCCAGCAGCTTAGGGTTCGTGAACACTGAAGCTTTCTTT. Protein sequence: CASSLGFVNTEAFF.

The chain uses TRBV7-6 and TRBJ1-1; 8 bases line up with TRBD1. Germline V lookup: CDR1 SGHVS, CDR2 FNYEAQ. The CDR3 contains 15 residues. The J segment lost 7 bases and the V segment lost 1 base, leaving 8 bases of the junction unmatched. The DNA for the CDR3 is TGTGCCAGCAGCTTAGGGACAGGGTTAAAGGATGAAGCTTTCTTT. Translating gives CASSLGTGLKDEAFF.

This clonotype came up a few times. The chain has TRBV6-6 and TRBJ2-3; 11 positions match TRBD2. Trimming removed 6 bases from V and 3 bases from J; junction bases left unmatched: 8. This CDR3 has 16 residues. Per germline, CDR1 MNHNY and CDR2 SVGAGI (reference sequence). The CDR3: CASRSLSGGETDTQYF. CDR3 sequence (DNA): TGTGCCAGCAGGTCCCTTAGCGGGGGGGAGACAGATACGCAGTATTTT.

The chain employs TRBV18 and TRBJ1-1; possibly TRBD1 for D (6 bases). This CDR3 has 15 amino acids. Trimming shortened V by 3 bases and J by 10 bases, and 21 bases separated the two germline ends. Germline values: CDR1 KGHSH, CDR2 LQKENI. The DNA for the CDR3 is TGTGCCAGCTCACCCAATGGGGGCGCGGAGTATCGAGCTTTCTTT. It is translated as CASSPNGGAEYRAFF.

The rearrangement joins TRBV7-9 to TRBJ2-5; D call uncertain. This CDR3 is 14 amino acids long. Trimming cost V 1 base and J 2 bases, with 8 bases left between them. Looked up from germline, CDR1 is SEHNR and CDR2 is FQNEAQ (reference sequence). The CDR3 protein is CASSLVVGQETQYF. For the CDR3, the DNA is TGTGCCAGCAGCTTAGTCGTGGGACAAGAGACCCAGTACTTC.

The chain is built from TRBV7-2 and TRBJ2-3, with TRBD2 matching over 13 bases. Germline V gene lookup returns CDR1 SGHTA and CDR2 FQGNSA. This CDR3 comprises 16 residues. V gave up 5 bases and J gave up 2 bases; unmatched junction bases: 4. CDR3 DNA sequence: TGTGCCAGCAGCATGGGACTAGCGGGGTTCACAGATACGCAGTATTTT. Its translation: CASSMGLAGFTDTQYF.

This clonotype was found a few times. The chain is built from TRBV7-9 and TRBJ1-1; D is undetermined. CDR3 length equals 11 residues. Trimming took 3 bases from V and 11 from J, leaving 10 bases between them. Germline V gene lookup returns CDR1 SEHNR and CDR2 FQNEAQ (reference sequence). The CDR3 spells CASSFGRDAFF. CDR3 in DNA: TGTGCCAGCAGCTTCGGCCGGGATGCTTTCTTT. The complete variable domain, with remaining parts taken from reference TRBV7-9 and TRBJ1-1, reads DTGVSQNPRHKITKRGQNVTFRCDPISEHNRLYWYRQTLGQGPEFLTYFQNEAQLEKSRLLSDRFSAERPKGSFSTLEIQRTEQGDSAMYLCASSFGRDAFFGQGTRLTVV.

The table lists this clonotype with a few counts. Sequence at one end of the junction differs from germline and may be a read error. This CDR3 is CASSSRYGGSAF. The CDR3 DNA reads as TGTGCCAGCAGCTCACGATACGGGGGTTCGGCCTTC. The V call is TRBV12-3 or TRBV12-4, the J call TRBJ2-5; TRBD2 is a possible D gene (6 bases). CDR3 length equals 12 residues.

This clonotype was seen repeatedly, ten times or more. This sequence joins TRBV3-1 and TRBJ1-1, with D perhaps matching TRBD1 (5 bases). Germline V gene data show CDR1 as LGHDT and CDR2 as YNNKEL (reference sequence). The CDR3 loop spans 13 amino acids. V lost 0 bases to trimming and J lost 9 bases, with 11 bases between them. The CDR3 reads CASSQDIAGKAFF. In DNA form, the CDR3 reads TGTGCCAGCAGCCAAGATATTGCAGGGAAAGCTTTCTTT.

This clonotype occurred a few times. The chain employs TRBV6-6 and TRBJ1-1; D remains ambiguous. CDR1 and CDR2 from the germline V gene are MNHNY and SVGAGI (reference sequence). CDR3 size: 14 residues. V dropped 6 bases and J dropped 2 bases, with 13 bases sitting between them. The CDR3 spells CASRGSSLNTEAFF. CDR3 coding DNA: TGTGCCAGCAGAGGGTCTTCACTTAACACTGAAGCTTTCTTT.

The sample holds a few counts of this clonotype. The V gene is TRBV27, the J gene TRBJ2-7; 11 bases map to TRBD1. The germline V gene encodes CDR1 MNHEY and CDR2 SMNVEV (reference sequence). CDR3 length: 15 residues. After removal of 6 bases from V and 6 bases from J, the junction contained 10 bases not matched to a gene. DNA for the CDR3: TGTGCCAGCAGACTCGGGACAGGGGGGCCGAGCGAGCAGTACTTC. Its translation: CASRLGTGGPSEQYF.

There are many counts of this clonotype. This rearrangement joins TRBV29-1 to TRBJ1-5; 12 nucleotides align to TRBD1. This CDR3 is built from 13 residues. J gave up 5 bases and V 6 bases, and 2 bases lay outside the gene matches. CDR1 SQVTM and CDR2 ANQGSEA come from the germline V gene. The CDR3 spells CSVGTGGHQPQHF. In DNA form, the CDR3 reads TGCAGCGTCGGGACAGGGGGCCATCAGCCCCAGCATTTT. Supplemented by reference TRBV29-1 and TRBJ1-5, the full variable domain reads SAVISQKPSRDICQRGTSLTIQCQVDSQVTMMFWYRQQPGQSLTLIATANQGSEATYESGFVIDKFPISRPNLTFSTLTVSNMSPEDSSIYLCSVGTGGHQPQHFGDGTRLSIL.

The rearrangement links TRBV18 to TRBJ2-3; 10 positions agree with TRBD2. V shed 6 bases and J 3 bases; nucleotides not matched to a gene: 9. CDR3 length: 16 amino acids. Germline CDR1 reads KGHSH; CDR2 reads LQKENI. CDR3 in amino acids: CASSQLAGEMTDTQYF. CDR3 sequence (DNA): TGTGCCAGCTCGCAGCTAGCGGGGGAAATGACAGATACGCAGTATTTT.

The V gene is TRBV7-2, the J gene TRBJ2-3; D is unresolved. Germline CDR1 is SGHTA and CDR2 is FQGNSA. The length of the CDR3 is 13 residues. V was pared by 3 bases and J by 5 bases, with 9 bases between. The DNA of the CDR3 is TGTGCCAGCAGCTTGGCAGCACTAGATACGCAGTATTTT. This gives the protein CASSLAALDTQYF. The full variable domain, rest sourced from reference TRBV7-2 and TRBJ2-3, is GAGVSQSPSNKVTEKGKDVELRCDPISGHTALYWYRQSLGQGLEFLIYFQGNSAPDKSGLPSDRFSAERTGGSVSTLTIQRTQQEDSAVYLCASSLAALDTQYFGPGTRLTVL.

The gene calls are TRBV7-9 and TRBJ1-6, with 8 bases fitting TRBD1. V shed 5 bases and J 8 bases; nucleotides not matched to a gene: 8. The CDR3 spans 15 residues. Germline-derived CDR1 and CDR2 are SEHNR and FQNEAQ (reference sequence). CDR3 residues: CASSGGQGGDSPLHF. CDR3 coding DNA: TGTGCCAGCAGCGGTGGACAGGGCGGAGATTCACCCCTCCACTTT.

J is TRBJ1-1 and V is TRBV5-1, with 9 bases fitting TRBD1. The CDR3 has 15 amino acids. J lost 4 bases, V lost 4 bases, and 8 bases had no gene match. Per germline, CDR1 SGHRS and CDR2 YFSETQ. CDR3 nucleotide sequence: TGCGCCAGCAGCCTGATACAGGGGGCCGGCACTGAAGCTTTCTTT. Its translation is CASSLIQGAGTEAFF.

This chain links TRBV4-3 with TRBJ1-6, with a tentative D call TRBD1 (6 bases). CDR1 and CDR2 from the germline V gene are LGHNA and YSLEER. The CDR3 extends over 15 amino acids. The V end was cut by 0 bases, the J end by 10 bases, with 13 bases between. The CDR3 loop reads CASSQEWGRGSPLHF. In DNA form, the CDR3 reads TGCGCCAGCAGCCAAGAGTGGGGAAGGGGGTCACCCCTCCACTTT.

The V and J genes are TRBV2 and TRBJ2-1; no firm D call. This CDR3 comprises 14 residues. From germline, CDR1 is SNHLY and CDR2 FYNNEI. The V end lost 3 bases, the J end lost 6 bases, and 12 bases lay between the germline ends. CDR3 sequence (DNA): TGTGCCAGCAGTGATTGGGGTAGTGGCAATGAGCAGTTCTTC. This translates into CASSDWGSGNEQFF. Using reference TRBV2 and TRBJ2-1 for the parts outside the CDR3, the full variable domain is EPEVTQTPSHQVTQMGQEVILRCVPISNHLYFYWYRQILGQKVEFLVSFYNNEISEKSEIFDDQFSVERPDGSNFTLKIRSTKLEDSAMYFCASSDWGSGNEQFFGPGTRLTVL.

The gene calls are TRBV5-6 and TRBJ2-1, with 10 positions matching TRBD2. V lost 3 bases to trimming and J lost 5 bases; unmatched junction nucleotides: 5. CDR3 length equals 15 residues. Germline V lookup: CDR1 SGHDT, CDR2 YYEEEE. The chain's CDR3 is CASSYPSGGDNEQFF. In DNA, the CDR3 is TGTGCCAGCAGCTACCCTAGCGGGGGAGACAATGAGCAGTTCTTC.

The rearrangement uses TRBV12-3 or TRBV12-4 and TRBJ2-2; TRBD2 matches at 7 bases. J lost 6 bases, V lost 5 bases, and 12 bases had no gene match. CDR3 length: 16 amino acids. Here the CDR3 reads CASSRAGSVVAGELFF. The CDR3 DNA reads TGTGCCAGCAGTCGAGCGGGGTCTGTTGTAGCCGGGGAGCTGTTTTTT.

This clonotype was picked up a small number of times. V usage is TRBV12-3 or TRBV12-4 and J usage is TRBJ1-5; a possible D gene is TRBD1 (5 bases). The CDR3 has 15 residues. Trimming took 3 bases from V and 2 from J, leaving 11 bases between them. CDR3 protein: CASSLSGQGNQPQHF. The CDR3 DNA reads TGTGCCAGCAGTTTGTCAGGGCAGGGCAATCAGCCCCAGCATTTT.

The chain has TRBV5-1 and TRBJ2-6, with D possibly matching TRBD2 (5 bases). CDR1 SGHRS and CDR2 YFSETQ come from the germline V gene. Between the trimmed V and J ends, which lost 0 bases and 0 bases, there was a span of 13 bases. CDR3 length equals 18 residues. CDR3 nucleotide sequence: TGCGCCAGCAGCTTGGGGACTCGGCTGGGCTCTGGGGCCAACGTCCTGACTTTC. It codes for CASSLGTRLGSGANVLTF.

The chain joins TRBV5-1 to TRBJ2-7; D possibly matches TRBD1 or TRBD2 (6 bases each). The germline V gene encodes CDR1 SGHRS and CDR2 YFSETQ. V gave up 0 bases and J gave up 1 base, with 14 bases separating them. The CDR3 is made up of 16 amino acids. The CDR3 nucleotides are TGCGCCAGCAGCTTGGCTGGGGGGCAACTATCCTACGAGCAGTACTTC. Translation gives CASSLAGGQLSYEQYF. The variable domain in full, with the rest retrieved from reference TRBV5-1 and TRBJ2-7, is KAGVTQTPRYLIKTRGQQVTLSCSPISGHRSVSWYQQTPGQGLQFLFEYFSETQRNKGNFPGRFSGRQFSNSRSEMNVSTLELGDSALYLCASSLAGGQLSYEQYFGPGTRLTVT.

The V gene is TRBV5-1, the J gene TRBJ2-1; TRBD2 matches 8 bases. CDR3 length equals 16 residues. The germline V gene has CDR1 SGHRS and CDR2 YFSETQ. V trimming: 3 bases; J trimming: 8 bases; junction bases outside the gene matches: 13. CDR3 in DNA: TGCGCCAGCAGCTGGGACGGGGGGGCTCCGTTCGATGAGCAGTTCTTC. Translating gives CASSWDGGAPFDEQFF.